This TCR beta chain was sequenced in a study of regulatory T cells in long-lasting Graves disease. Whole-study results and caveats: Accuracy could have been hurt by small sample size.

In building TCR beta libraries, iRepertoire HTBI primers were used together with Arm-PCR of CDR3 regions. One entry per CDR3 protein, called by TCRdb with MiXCR from the multiplex PCR reads. The repertoire holds around 470,000 distinct CDR3 sequences, with around 15% as singletons. CDR3 length: 16 residues. Germline CDR1 reads LGHDT; CDR2 reads YNNKEL (reference sequence). The V end was cut by 0 bases, the J end by 7 bases, with 15 bases between. Specified time point: newly diagnosed GD, antithyroid drugs for less than 3 months. RNA extracted from PBMCs served as the sequencing template. Concerning this clonotype itself: The target antigen is unknown.

This same sample was also part of a study on T cells in Graves' hyperthyroidism and ophthalmopathy. That work contributes: Diagnoses rested on clinical symptoms, serum thyroxine and TRAb, thyroid ultrasound and orbital computed tomography. Appearing also in blood were most of the thyroid clonotypes expanded above 0.001.

Source: peripheral blood mononuclear cells (PBMCs), taken at new diagnosis, from a patient treated with antithyroid drugs. This clonotype was obtained from a woman between 50 and 59 years old with Graves disease. The V and J genes are TRBV3-1 and TRBJ2-2; perhaps TRBD1 as D (6 bases). As DNA, the CDR3 is TGTGCCAGCAGCCAAGATCTGGTAGGGGGTGGCGGGGAGCTGTTTTTT. This sequence encodes CASSQDLVGGGGELFF.